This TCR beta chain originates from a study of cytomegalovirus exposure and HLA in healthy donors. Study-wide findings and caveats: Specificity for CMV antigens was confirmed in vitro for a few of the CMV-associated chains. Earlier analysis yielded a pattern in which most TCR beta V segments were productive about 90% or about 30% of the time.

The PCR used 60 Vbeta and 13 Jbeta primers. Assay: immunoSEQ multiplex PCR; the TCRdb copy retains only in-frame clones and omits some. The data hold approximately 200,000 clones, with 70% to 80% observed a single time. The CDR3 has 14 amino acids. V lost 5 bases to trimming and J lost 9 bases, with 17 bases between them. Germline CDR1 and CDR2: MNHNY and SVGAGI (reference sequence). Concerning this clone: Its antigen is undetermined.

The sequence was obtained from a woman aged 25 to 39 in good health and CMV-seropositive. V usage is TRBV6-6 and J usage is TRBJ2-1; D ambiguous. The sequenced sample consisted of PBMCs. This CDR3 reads CASSSPWATLEQFF. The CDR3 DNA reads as TGTGCCAGCAGTAGCCCCTGGGCGACCCTTGAGCAGTTCTTC.